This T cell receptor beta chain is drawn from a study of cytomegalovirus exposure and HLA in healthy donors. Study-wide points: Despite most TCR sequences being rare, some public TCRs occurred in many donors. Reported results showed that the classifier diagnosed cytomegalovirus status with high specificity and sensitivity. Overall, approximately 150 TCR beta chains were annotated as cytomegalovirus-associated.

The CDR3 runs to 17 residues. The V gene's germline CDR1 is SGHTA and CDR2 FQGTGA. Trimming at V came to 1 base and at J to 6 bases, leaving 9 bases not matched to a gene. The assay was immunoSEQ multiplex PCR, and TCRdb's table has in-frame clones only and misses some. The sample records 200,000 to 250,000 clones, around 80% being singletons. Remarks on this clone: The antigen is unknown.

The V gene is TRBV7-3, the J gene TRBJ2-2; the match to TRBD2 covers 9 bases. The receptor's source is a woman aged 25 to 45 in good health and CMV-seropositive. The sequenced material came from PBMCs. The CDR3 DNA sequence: TGTGCCAGCAGCTTAAGTGGGCGGGAGGGCCTCCCCGGGGAGCTGTTTTTT. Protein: CASSLSGREGLPGELFF.